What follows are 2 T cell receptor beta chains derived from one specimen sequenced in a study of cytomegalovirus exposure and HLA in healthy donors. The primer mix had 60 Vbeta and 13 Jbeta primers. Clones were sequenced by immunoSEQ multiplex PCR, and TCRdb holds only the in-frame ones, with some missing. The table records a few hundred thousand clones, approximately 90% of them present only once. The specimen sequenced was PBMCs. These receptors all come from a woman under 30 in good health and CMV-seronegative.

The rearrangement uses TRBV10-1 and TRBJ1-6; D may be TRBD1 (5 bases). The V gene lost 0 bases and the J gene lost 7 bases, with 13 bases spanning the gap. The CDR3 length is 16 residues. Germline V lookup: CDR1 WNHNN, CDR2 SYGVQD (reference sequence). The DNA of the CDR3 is TGCGCCAGCAGTGAGTCTCGGGGGTCGGTCAATTCACCCCTCCACTTT. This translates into CASSESRGSVNSPLHF.

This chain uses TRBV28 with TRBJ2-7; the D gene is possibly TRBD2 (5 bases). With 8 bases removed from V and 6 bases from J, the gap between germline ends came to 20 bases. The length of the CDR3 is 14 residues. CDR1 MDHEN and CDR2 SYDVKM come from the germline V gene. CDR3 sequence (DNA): TGTGCCAGCCTATCTCCGGGAAGCACCGTCGAGCAGTACTTC. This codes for CASLSPGSTVEQYF.